These 20 T cell receptor beta chains share one sample of origin, sequenced in a study of PD-L1 blockade in urothelial cancer. The table came from immunoSEQ multiplex PCR; TCRdb's copy has only in-frame clones and leaves some out. The data contain 35,000 to 45,000 clones, approximately 90% of them singletons. The material sequenced was PBMCs, taken around atezolizumab (anti-PD-L1) treatment. Receptors were obtained from a woman aged 55 to 70 with urothelial cancer.

DNA for the CDR3: TGTGCCAGCAGCGCGATGACGTCAGCGGGAGAGACCCAGTACTTC. It yields the protein CASSAMTSAGETQYF. The V gene is TRBV5-4, the J gene TRBJ2-5; maybe TRBD2 (6 bases). Trimming stripped 4 bases from V and 4 bases from J, with 17 bases between. Germline loops: CDR1 SGHNT, CDR2 YYREEE (reference sequence). The length of the CDR3 is 15 residues.

The V call is TRBV7-3, the J call TRBJ2-5, with 7 bases that match TRBD1. V trimming: 3 bases; J trimming: 4 bases; junction bases outside the gene matches: 8. Germline CDR1 reads SGHTA; CDR2 reads FQGTGA. The CDR3 runs 15 residues. The CDR3 DNA reads TGTGCCAGCAGCTTCGGCCAGGGGGTAGGAGAGACCCAGTACTTC. Its translation is CASSFGQGVGETQYF.

V usage is TRBV5-1 and J usage is TRBJ2-3; weak D call: TRBD1 (5 bases). The ends were cut back, 5 bases at V and 1 base at J, with 17 bases in the middle. In germline, CDR1 is SGHRS, CDR2 YFSETQ. CDR3 length: 16 residues. CDR3 DNA: TGCGCCAGCAGTCGCTATGGGGCCCCGGGCACAGATACGCAGTATTTT. Its protein product is CASSRYGAPGTDTQYF.

This chain links TRBV5-1 with TRBJ2-2, with 7 bases lining up with TRBD1. In germline, CDR1 is SGHRS, CDR2 YFSETQ. The length of the CDR3 is 14 residues. V shed 4 bases and J 4 bases; nucleotides not matched to a gene: 4. The CDR3 DNA is TGCGCCAGCAGCGCAGGGGGAAGCACCGGGGAGCTGTTTTTT. Translating gives CASSAGGSTGELFF.

The chain has TRBV5-6 and TRBJ1-5; D not certain. The CDR3 covers 15 residues. V was trimmed by 4 bases and J by 5 bases, leaving 16 bases between them. From germline, CDR1 is SGHDT and CDR2 YYEEEE. CDR3 nucleotide sequence: TGTGCCAGCAGCCAGAATTTGCCCGGGGATCAGCCCCAGCATTTT. This translates into CASSQNLPGDQPQHF.

The V and J genes are TRBV2 and TRBJ2-1; TRBD2 matches at 7 bases. The CDR3 spans 15 residues. V lost 5 bases, J lost 3 bases, and 7 bases stayed unmatched. From germline, CDR1 is SNHLY and CDR2 FYNNEI. The CDR3: CASSPDRDYYNEQFF. The CDR3 DNA sequence: TGTGCCAGCAGTCCTGACCGGGACTACTACAATGAGCAGTTCTTC.

The chain employs TRBV14 and TRBJ2-2, with D possibly being TRBD2 (6 bases). The germline V gene has CDR1 SGHDN and CDR2 FVKESK. The CDR3 runs 16 residues. Trimming removed 4 bases at V and 5 bases at J, with 17 bases between. The CDR3 is CASSPVRDRITGELFF. CDR3 nucleotide sequence: TGTGCCAGCAGCCCGGTGCGGGACCGAATTACCGGGGAGCTGTTTTTT.

The V call is TRBV13, the J call TRBJ2-3; D gene ambiguous. Trimming shortened V by 2 bases and J by 2 bases, and 5 bases separated the two germline ends. The germline CDR1 and CDR2 sequences are PRHDT and FYEKMQ (reference sequence). The CDR3 is made up of 13 amino acids. The DNA of the CDR3 is TGTGCCAGCAGCTTACAATCCACAGATACGCAGTATTTT. It codes for CASSLQSTDTQYF.

The V gene is TRBV4-3, the J gene TRBJ2-3; D perhaps matches TRBD2 (5 bases). This CDR3 is 15 amino acids long. The ends were cut back, 0 bases at V and 5 bases at J, with 12 bases in the middle. The germline V gene encodes CDR1 LGHNA and CDR2 YSLEER. CDR3 in amino acids: CASSQEVLALDTQYF. The CDR3 bases are TGCGCCAGCAGCCAAGAGGTTCTAGCTCTAGATACGCAGTATTTT.

The rearrangement links TRBV6-1 to TRBJ1-2; D is unclear. The ends were cut back, 2 bases at V and 4 bases at J, with 8 bases in the middle. The CDR3 contains 13 residues. Germline V gene lookup returns CDR1 MNHNS and CDR2 SASEGT. CDR3: CASSESGAYGYTF. The CDR3 DNA reads TGTGCCAGCAGTGAATCAGGTGCCTATGGCTACACCTTC.

In its sample, this clone was seen a few times. The CDR3 DNA is TGTGCCACCAGCAGAGATAAGGTGAGGGGGCCCTACAATGAGCAGTTCTTC. Its translation is CATSRDKVRGPYNEQFF. The rearrangement uses TRBV15 and TRBJ2-1; 7 nucleotides align to TRBD1. CDR1 is LNHNV and CDR2 is YYDKDF in the germline V gene (reference sequence). The length of the CDR3 is 17 residues. V was clipped by 0 bases and J by 2 bases; unmatched bases: 7.

The V call is TRBV21-1, the J call TRBJ1-5; TRBD1, the table's D call, was not compared with the DNA. TRBV21-1 counts as a pseudogene. This CDR3 region has 15 residues. CDR3 bases: TGTGCCAGCAGCAACCCGGGACAGCCCTTTTGGCCCCAGCATTTT. It specifies CASSNPGQPFWPQHF.

The V call is TRBV5-1, the J call TRBJ2-7; 10 bases are a match to TRBD2. V gave up 4 bases and J gave up 0 bases; unmatched junction bases: 4. CDR3 length: 15 amino acids. The V gene's germline CDR1 is SGHRS and CDR2 YFSETQ. The DNA of the CDR3 is TGCGCCAGCAGCGGAAGACTAGCGGGCTCCTACGAGCAGTACTTC. Encoded protein: CASSGRLAGSYEQYF.

The chain combines TRBV7-8 with TRBJ2-1, with D maybe TRBD1 (6 bases). Germline values: CDR1 SGHVS, CDR2 FQNEAQ. The CDR3 runs 16 residues. V was pared by 4 bases and J by 0 bases, with 13 bases between. This chain's CDR3 is CASSSRTESSYNEQFF. CDR3 sequence (DNA): TGTGCCAGCAGCTCTCGGACAGAGAGCTCCTACAATGAGCAGTTCTTC.

The V and J genes are TRBV25-1 and TRBJ1-1; unclear D gene. Germline CDR1 MGHDK, CDR2 SYGVNS. V gave up 1 base and J gave up 0 bases, with 6 bases separating them. CDR3 length: 14 residues. The chain's CDR3 is CASSELDMNTEAFF. CDR3 coding DNA: TGTGCCAGCAGTGAATTAGACATGAACACTGAAGCTTTCTTT.

The rearrangement links TRBV7-2 to TRBJ2-7; 7 bases are a match to TRBD2. Trimming removed 7 bases from V and 6 bases from J; junction bases left unmatched: 12. The CDR3 totals 14 residues. CDR1 and CDR2 (germline): SGHTA, FQGNSA. CDR3 DNA: TGTGCCAGCAAACAAGGGGCGGGGGTGGTCGAGCAGTACTTC. It translates to CASKQGAGVVEQYF. Full variable domain (remainder filled in from reference TRBV7-2 and TRBJ2-7): GAGVSQSPSNKVTEKGKDVELRCDPISGHTALYWYRQSLGQGLEFLIYFQGNSAPDKSGLPSDRFSAERTGGSVSTLTIQRTQQEDSAVYLCASKQGAGVVEQYFGPGTRLTVT.

The rearrangement uses TRBV10-2 and TRBJ2-1; tentatively, D is TRBD2 (6 bases). This CDR3 is 14 amino acids long. V was pared by 5 bases and J by 2 bases, with 10 bases between. Germline loops: CDR1 WSHSY, CDR2 SAAADI. The CDR3 DNA follows: TGCGCCAGCAGTAGTAGCGGACCCTACAATGAGCAGTTCTTC. It codes for CASSSSGPYNEQFF.

The chain combines TRBV7-6 with TRBJ1-1, with no clear D. The CDR3 is 13 residues long. Germline V lookup: CDR1 SGHVS, CDR2 FNYEAQ. Trimming removed 1 base at V and 3 bases at J, with 6 bases between. This CDR3 is CASSLGGDTEAFF. For the CDR3, the DNA is TGTGCCAGCAGCTTAGGCGGGGACACTGAAGCTTTCTTT.

V is TRBV10-2 and J is TRBJ2-1, with 11 bases that match TRBD2. Germline loops: CDR1 WSHSY, CDR2 SAAADI. With 5 bases clipped from V and 7 bases from J, the junction kept 4 bases outside the gene matches. The CDR3 length is 14 residues. The CDR3 DNA reads as TGCGCCAGCAGTCCTAGCGGGAGGAATAATGAGCAGTTCTTC. Protein: CASSPSGRNNEQFF.

CDR3 nucleotide sequence: TGTGCCAGCAGCGCAACTCCGAGCTCCTACAATGAGCAGTTCTTC. Its translation: CASSATPSSYNEQFF. This chain links TRBV9 with TRBJ2-1; D not resolved. With 3 bases removed from V and 0 bases from J, the gap between germline ends came to 10 bases. CDR1 and CDR2 from the germline V gene are SGDLS and YYNGEE. This CDR3 is 15 amino acids long.